This T cell receptor (beta chain) stems from a study of type 1 and type 2 diabetes patients. Study overall: Participants included type 1 and type 2 diabetes patients plus nondiabetic controls.

The germline CDR1 and CDR2 sequences are LNHNV and YYDKDF (reference sequence). Trimming pared 4 bases from V and 0 bases from J, leaving 9 bases between. The CDR3 is 14 residues long. Broader study findings: Type 2 diabetes patients had few highly-expanded CD4+ clones, median one. In CD4+ and CD8+ T cells, type 2 diabetes diversity exceeded type 1.

This clonotype has at least ten counts. Its antigen is undetermined. Amplification started from genomic DNA. The TCR beta CDR3 region was amplified using 30 forward and 13 reverse primers. TCRdb re-called the multiplex PCR reads through MiXCR, storing one row per CDR3 protein. The table shows more than 250,000 distinct CDR3 sequences, with over 45% occurring only once. The chain combines TRBV15 with TRBJ1-1; possibly TRBD1 for D (6 bases). The sequencing sample was made of peripheral blood mononuclear cells (PBMCs). This clonotype was obtained from a man aged 18 to 30 with type 2 diabetes. The CDR3 loop is CATSTGAVNTEAFF. The CDR3 region has the DNA TGTGCCACCAGCACGGGGGCTGTGAACACTGAAGCTTTCTTT.